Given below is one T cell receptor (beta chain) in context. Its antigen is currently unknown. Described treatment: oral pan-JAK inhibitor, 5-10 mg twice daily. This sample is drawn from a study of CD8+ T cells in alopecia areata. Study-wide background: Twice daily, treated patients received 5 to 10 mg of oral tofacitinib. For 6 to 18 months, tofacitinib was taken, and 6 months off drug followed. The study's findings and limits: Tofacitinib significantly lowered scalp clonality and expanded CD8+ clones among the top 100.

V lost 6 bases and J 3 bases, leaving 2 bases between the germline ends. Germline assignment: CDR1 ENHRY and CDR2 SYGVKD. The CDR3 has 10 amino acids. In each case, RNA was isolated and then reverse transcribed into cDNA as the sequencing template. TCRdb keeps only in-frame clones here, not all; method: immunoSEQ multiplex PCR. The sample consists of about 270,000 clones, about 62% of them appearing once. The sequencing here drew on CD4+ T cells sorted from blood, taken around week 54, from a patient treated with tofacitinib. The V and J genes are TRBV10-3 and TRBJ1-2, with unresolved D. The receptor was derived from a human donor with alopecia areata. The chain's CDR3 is CAIRDYGYTF. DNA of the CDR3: TGTGCCATCAGAGACTATGGCTACACCTTC.